Below are 12 T cell receptor beta chains sequenced from a single sample in a study of OX40 agonist ivuxolimab in advanced cancers. Only in-frame clones appear in the TCRdb table, and some are missing; sequencing was by immunoSEQ multiplex PCR. The table includes about 67,000 clones, approximately 93% detected once. This specimen was CD4+ or CD8+ T cells sorted from blood, taken in a trial of the OX40 agonist ivuxolimab. The receptors shown here come from an adult with an advanced solid tumor such as melanoma, head and neck, liver or kidney cancer.

This chain uses TRBV9 with TRBJ2-1; TRBD2 agrees at 7 bases. CDR1 is SGDLS and CDR2 is YYNGEE in the germline V gene. The CDR3 is 16 residues long. Trimming took 0 bases from V and 6 from J; bases not matched to a gene: 9. The CDR3 region is CASSVAGGAVRNEQFF. The CDR3 DNA reads as TGTGCCAGCAGCGTAGCGGGGGGTGCGGTTCGCAATGAGCAGTTCTTC.

The chain couples TRBV18 to TRBJ1-1, with D perhaps TRBD1 (5 bases). CDR3 size: 13 residues. Germline V CDR1 and CDR2: KGHSH, LQKENI. V was shortened by 2 bases and J by 4 bases, with 8 bases between the two germline ends. In DNA form, the CDR3 reads TGTGCCAGCTCACCAGGGGGAATCACTGAAGCTTTCTTT. Its protein is CASSPGGITEAFF.

This rearrangement joins TRBV19 to TRBJ1-4, with 7 nucleotides matching TRBD1. J lost 8 bases, V lost 4 bases, and 10 bases had no gene match. Germline V gene sequence: CDR1 LNHDA, CDR2 SQIVND (reference sequence). The CDR3 is 15 amino acids. The chain's CDR3 is CASSRAGTEGEKLFF. The CDR3 nucleotides are TGTGCCAGTAGTAGGGCCGGGACAGAAGGGGAAAAACTGTTTTTT.

This CDR3 reads CASQPSGFNEQFF. The CDR3 DNA follows: TGTGCCAGCCAGCCCTCCGGGTTCAATGAGCAGTTCTTC. The chain links TRBV2 to TRBJ2-1; the D is unclear. CDR3 size: 13 residues. From germline, CDR1 is SNHLY and CDR2 FYNNEI. V was shortened by 8 bases and J by 6 bases, with 14 bases between the two germline ends.

This clone has only a few counts. The chain has TRBV30 and TRBJ1-1; no clear D gene. V was cut by 2 bases and J by 1 base, with 11 bases left in between. This CDR3 has 14 residues. Germline loops: CDR1 GTSNPN, CDR2 SVGIG (reference sequence). As DNA, the CDR3 is TGTGCCTGGAGTATTCCAACACAGAACACTGAAGCTTTCTTT. Protein: CAWSIPTQNTEAFF. Full variable domain (rest looked up from reference TRBV30 and TRBJ1-1): SQTIHQWPATLVQPVGSPLSLECTVEGTSNPNLYWYRQAAGRGLQLLFYSVGIGQISSEVPQNLSASRPQDRQFILSSKKLLLSDSGFYLCAWSIPTQNTEAFFGQGTRLTVV.

The rearrangement joins TRBV19 to TRBJ1-1, with 9 bases that match TRBD1. Germline V lookup: CDR1 LNHDA, CDR2 SQIVND (reference sequence). Trimming cost V 3 bases and J 4 bases; bases outside gene matches: 3. This CDR3 has 14 amino acids. The CDR3 coding sequence is TGTGCCAGTAGTATGGAGGACAGGGGCACTGAAGCTTTCTTT. Translating it yields CASSMEDRGTEAFF. The whole variable domain, filled in from reference TRBV19 and TRBJ1-1, reads DGGITQSPKYLFRKEGQNVTLSCEQNLNHDAMYWYRQDPGQGLRLIYYSQIVNDFQKGDIAEGYSVSREKKESFPLTVTSAQKNPTAFYLCASSMEDRGTEAFFGQGTRLTVV.

This chain links TRBV11-3 with TRBJ1-1; D gene ambiguous. The CDR3 consists of 15 residues. Germline loops: CDR1 SGHNT, CDR2 YENEEA. The V gene lost 1 base and the J gene lost 0 bases, with 9 bases spanning the gap. CDR3 bases: TGTGCCAGCAGCTTAGTAGCAGGAGTGAACACTGAAGCTTTCTTT. Its translation is CASSLVAGVNTEAFF. Supplemented by reference TRBV11-3 and TRBJ1-1, the full variable domain reads EAGVVQSPRYKIIEKKQPVAFWCNPISGHNTLYWYLQNLGQGPELLIRYENEEAVDDSQLPKDRFSAERLKGVDSTLKIQPAELGDSAVYLCASSLVAGVNTEAFFGQGTRLTVV.

The chain carries TRBV28 and TRBJ2-7; D is undetermined. The CDR3 spans 14 residues. V gave up 2 bases and J gave up 3 bases, with 11 bases separating them. From germline, CDR1 is MDHEN and CDR2 SYDVKM. The CDR3 is CASSLASALYEQYF. CDR3 sequence (DNA): TGTGCCAGCAGTTTAGCTAGTGCCCTCTACGAGCAGTACTTC.

J is TRBJ2-1 and V is TRBV2, with 11 bases lining up with TRBD2. J lost 6 bases, V lost 6 bases, and 4 bases had no gene match. Germline loops: CDR1 SNHLY, CDR2 FYNNEI. The CDR3 contains 14 residues. The CDR3 DNA reads TGTGCCAGCAGGGGACTAGCGGCACTCAATGAGCAGTTCTTC. Its protein product is CASRGLAALNEQFF.

The chain joins TRBV19 to TRBJ2-2; TRBD1 or TRBD2 may be the D gene (5 bases each). CDR1 and CDR2 (germline): LNHDA, SQIVND (reference sequence). Trimming stripped 0 bases from V and 9 bases from J, with 8 bases between. This CDR3 has 13 residues. CDR3 coding DNA: TGTGCCAGTAGTATAGAGGGGGATAGGGAGCTGTTTTTT. It codes for CASSIEGDRELFF.

The chain uses TRBV7-6 and TRBJ2-7, with D hard to call. V lost 5 bases and J 7 bases, leaving 18 bases between the germline ends. The germline CDR1 and CDR2 sequences are SGHVS and FNYEAQ. This CDR3 has 14 residues. The CDR3 DNA reads as TGTGCCAGCAGCCCGAGGCAGTGGCTGGGAGAGCAGTACTTC. Translating it yields CASSPRQWLGEQYF.

The gene calls are TRBV18 and TRBJ1-3; D is uncertain. Per the germline V gene, CDR1 is KGHSH and CDR2 is LQKENI. The CDR3 loop spans 20 amino acids. V was shortened by 3 bases and J by 0 bases, with 24 bases between the two germline ends. The DNA of the CDR3 is TGTGCCAGCTCACCGGTGATCGGAGCACGAGGGCCACTCTCTGGAAACACCATATATTTT. Translated: CASSPVIGARGPLSGNTIYF.